The clone carrying this T cell receptor (beta chain) has just one count. Its antigen is currently unknown. The data were taken from a study of T cell responses to AZD1222 COVID-19 vaccine. Notes on the study in general: Across the whole spike, CD4 TCRs peaked at regions 160-218 and 743-854.

Generated by immunoSEQ multiplex PCR, the TCRdb table keeps only in-frame clones and is missing some. The repertoire holds over 85,000 clones, with approximately 84% as singletons. V gave up 7 bases and J gave up 5 bases, with 17 bases separating them. The CDR3 sequence is 14 residues long. Germline V gene sequence: CDR1 ENHRY, CDR2 SYGVKD. The V gene is TRBV10-3, the J gene TRBJ2-5, with D unresolved. The source of this sequence is an adult who received the AZD1222 COVID-19 vaccine. This material consisted of peripheral blood, taken 28 days after the second AZD1222 dose. The CDR3: CAINDGSGWETQYF. In nucleotides, the CDR3 is TGTGCCATCAATGATGGATCTGGTTGGGAGACCCAGTACTTC.